Presented here are 18 T cell receptor beta chains from one specimen sequenced in a study of human T cells and chemical hapten exposure. TCRdb recomputed calls from the RACE reads with MiXCR, one row per CDR3 protein. The sample includes 95,000 or so distinct CDR3 sequences, over 10% of them seen just once. The time point here: patch test 2, 6 weeks after DPC sensitization. Noted treatment: therapeutic diphenylcyclopropenone sensitization with weekly scalp DPC. This specimen consisted of whole blood, obtained in connection with sensitization to the hapten diphenylcyclopropenone (DPC). These receptors were obtained from a woman aged 35 to 49 with alopecia areata. Some clones in this sample may be carry-over from other donors' samples.

The V call is TRBV14, the J call TRBJ2-2; D may match TRBD1 or TRBD2 (6 bases each). The length of the CDR3 is 15 residues. V lost 4 bases, J lost 5 bases, and 14 bases lay in between. Germline loops: CDR1 SGHDN, CDR2 FVKESK. CDR3 nucleotides: TGTGCCAGCAGCCTACCGGGGGCAGCAACCGGGGAGCTGTTTTTT. The encoded protein is CASSLPGAATGELFF.

This clonotype was picked up a small number of times. V is TRBV28 and J is TRBJ1-2, with TRBD1 matching over 9 bases. This CDR3 region has 14 residues. CDR1 is MDHEN, CDR2 SYDVKM, per germline. V trimming: 2 bases; J trimming: 4 bases; junction bases outside the gene matches: 2. The CDR3 DNA is TGTGCCAGCAGTTTACCGACAGGGGGCTATGGCTACACCTTC. Protein product: CASSLPTGGYGYTF.

The sample holds a few counts of this clonotype. The chain links TRBV10-3 to TRBJ1-1; 8 nucleotides agree with TRBD1. The germline CDR1 and CDR2 sequences are ENHRY and SYGVKD. Trimming cost V 11 bases and J 1 base; bases outside gene matches: 6. There are 13 residues in the CDR3. The CDR3 nucleotides read TGTGCCGTTCGGGGACAGGAGAACACTGAAGCTTTCTTT. It specifies CAVRGQENTEAFF.

This clonotype was seen only a few times. The V call is TRBV7-2, the J call TRBJ2-7; 7 nucleotides match TRBD2. Germline V gene lookup returns CDR1 SGHTA and CDR2 FQGNSA. V gave up 5 bases and J gave up 4 bases; unmatched junction bases: 8. CDR3 length: 14 residues. The CDR3 DNA follows: TGTGCCAGCAGCCCTGGCGGGAGCCAATACGAGCAGTACTTC. Translated: CASSPGGSQYEQYF.

This clonotype was observed a few times. The gene calls are TRBV12-3 or TRBV12-4 and TRBJ1-5, with D unclear. This CDR3 comprises 14 residues. The V and J ends lost 2 bases and 0 bases respectively, with 5 bases between them. This CDR3 is CASSLQNSNQPQHF. The CDR3 bases are TGTGCCAGCAGTTTACAGAATAGCAATCAGCCCCAGCATTTT.

CDR3 sequence (DNA): TGTGCCAGCAGTTACGTCGGGAGCTCCTATAATTCACCCCTCCACTTT. Translation gives CASSYVGSSYNSPLHF. V is TRBV6-5 and J is TRBJ1-6; D is uncertain. V lost 2 bases and J 0 bases, leaving 8 bases between the germline ends. The CDR3 consists of 16 residues. Germline V lookup: CDR1 MNHEY, CDR2 SVGAGI.

The chain is built from TRBV3-1 and TRBJ2-1; no firm D call. V lost 0 bases to trimming and J lost 5 bases, with 11 bases between them. The CDR3 runs to 15 residues. CDR1 LGHDT and CDR2 YNNKEL come from the germline V gene (reference sequence). The CDR3 protein is CASSQERQLHNEQFF. CDR3 bases: TGTGCCAGCAGCCAAGAGCGGCAGCTACACAATGAGCAGTTCTTC.

This rearrangement joins TRBV6-2 or TRBV6-3 to TRBJ2-2, with D uncertain. V was trimmed by 6 bases and J by 1 base, leaving 6 bases between them. The CDR3 has 13 residues. Germline CDR1 reads MNHEY; CDR2 reads SVGEGT. CDR3 region: CASSIGNTGELFF. CDR3 nucleotides: TGTGCCAGCAGCATAGGGAACACCGGGGAGCTGTTTTTT.

This clonotype was detected ten times or more. The chain joins TRBV29-1 to TRBJ1-2, with unresolved D. The germline gives CDR1 SQVTM, CDR2 ANQGSEA. The V and J ends lost 5 bases and 8 bases respectively, with 6 bases between them. CDR3 length: 9 residues. In DNA, the CDR3 is TGCAGCGTTCTAGAGGGCTACACCTTC. Protein product: CSVLEGYTF.

This clonotype has a handful of counts. This rearrangement joins TRBV6-5 to TRBJ2-3; 10 nucleotides match TRBD2. This CDR3 comprises 17 residues. Germline V gene data show CDR1 as MNHEY and CDR2 as SVGAGI. V trimming: 0 bases; J trimming: 1 base; junction bases outside the gene matches: 4. The CDR3 DNA is TGTGCCAGCAGTTACTCATCCGGACTAGCGGGCACAGATACGCAGTATTTT. Residues: CASSYSSGLAGTDTQYF.

This clonotype has more than one count but fewer than ten. The genes are TRBV27 and TRBJ2-1, with 8 bases matching TRBD1. Germline-derived CDR1 and CDR2 are MNHEY and SMNVEV (reference sequence). This CDR3 has 15 residues. The V gene end was trimmed by 2 bases and the J gene end by 4 bases; junction bases not matched to a gene: 4. CDR3 DNA: TGTGCCAGCAGTTTAAGAGGACAGGGATACAATGAGCAGTTCTTC. It yields the protein CASSLRGQGYNEQFF.

This clonotype was counted only a few times. The chain combines TRBV7-2 with TRBJ1-6; D not certain. Germline V gene lookup returns CDR1 SGHTA and CDR2 FQGNSA. This CDR3 has 12 amino acids. V was pared by 5 bases and J by 10 bases, with 9 bases between. The CDR3 DNA is TGTGCCAGCAGCCTAACGCGATCACCCCTCCACTTT. This gives the protein CASSLTRSPLHF. The entire variable domain, with the rest obtained from reference TRBV7-2 and TRBJ1-6, is as follows: GAGVSQSPSNKVTEKGKDVELRCDPISGHTALYWYRQSLGQGLEFLIYFQGNSAPDKSGLPSDRFSAERTGGSVSTLTIQRTQQEDSAVYLCASSLTRSPLHFGNGTRLTVT.

Only a few counts were recorded for this clonotype. The CDR3 loop is CASRDGNEQFF. For the CDR3, the DNA is TGTGCCAGCAGGGACGGCAATGAGCAGTTCTTC. The chain combines TRBV12-3 or TRBV12-4 with TRBJ2-1; D ambiguous. The CDR3 extends over 11 amino acids. Trimming stripped 6 bases from V and 6 bases from J, with 6 bases between.

The CDR3 bases are TGCGCCAGCAGGCACGAAAGCACTGAAGCTTTCTTT. Translating gives CASRHESTEAFF. The chain has TRBV5-1 and TRBJ1-1, with D unresolved. Germline loops: CDR1 SGHRS, CDR2 YFSETQ. The ends were cut back, 5 bases at V and 4 bases at J, with 9 bases in the middle. The CDR3 contains 12 residues.

The rearrangement uses TRBV5-1 and TRBJ2-3, with D possibly TRBD2 on 5 matching bases. The germline V gene encodes CDR1 SGHRS and CDR2 YFSETQ. This CDR3 is built from 15 residues. Trimming left V 2 bases short and J 1 base short, with 11 bases between. The CDR3 loop is CASSFDQRGTDTQYF. The CDR3 nucleotides are TGCGCCAGCAGCTTCGACCAGAGGGGCACAGATACGCAGTATTTT.

This clonotype has at least ten counts. This chain connects TRBV4-1 to TRBJ2-3; weak D call: TRBD2 (6 bases). Germline loops: CDR1 MGHRA, CDR2 YSYEKL. The CDR3 is made up of 17 amino acids. V lost 4 bases and J lost 3, with 20 bases in between. The CDR3 nucleotides read TGCGCCAGCAGCCCACCCCCCGGGACTTTCGATACAGATACGCAGTATTTT. Residues: CASSPPPGTFDTDTQYF.

By frequency in the sample, this clonotype is medium-sized. The V and J genes are TRBV4-3 and TRBJ2-1, with 10 nucleotides matching TRBD1. Germline lookup yields CDR1 LGHNA and CDR2 YSLEER. The trim removed 0 bases at V and 6 bases at J, leaving 5 bases unmatched. This CDR3 is 16 amino acids long. The CDR3 DNA is TGCGCCAGCAGCCAAGATATTGGGACAGGGGCCAATGAGCAGTTCTTC. It yields the protein CASSQDIGTGANEQFF.

This clonotype was seen ten or more times. The chain links TRBV7-9 to TRBJ2-3; 9 bases align to TRBD1. CDR3 size: 17 residues. With V trimmed by 2 bases and J by 5 bases, 11 bases remained unmatched. Looked up from germline, CDR1 is SEHNR and CDR2 is FQNEAQ (reference sequence). CDR3 in DNA: TGTGCCAGCAGCTTAAGGGGACAGGGTGCGGAGAGAGATACGCAGTATTTT. It yields the protein CASSLRGQGAERDTQYF.